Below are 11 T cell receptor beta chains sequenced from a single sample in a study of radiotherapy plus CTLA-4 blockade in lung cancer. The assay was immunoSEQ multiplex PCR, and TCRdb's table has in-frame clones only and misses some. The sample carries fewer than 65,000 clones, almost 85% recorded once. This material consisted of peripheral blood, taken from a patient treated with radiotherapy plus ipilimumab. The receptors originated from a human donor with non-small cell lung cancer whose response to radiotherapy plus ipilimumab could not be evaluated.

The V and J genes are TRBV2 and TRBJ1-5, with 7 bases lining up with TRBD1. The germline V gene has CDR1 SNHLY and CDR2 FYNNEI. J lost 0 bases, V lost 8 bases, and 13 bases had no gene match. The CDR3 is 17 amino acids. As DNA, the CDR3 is TGTGCCAGCGCTTCCGGGACAGCGACATATAGCAATCAGCCCCAGCATTTT. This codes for CASASGTATYSNQPQHF.

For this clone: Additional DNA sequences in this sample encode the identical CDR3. The CDR3 DNA reads as TGTGCCAGCAGCTTACGGGAGGGCAATCAGCCCCAGCATTTT. Its protein product is CASSLREGNQPQHF. The rearrangement uses TRBV7-2 and TRBJ1-5; D gene uncertain. V was shortened by 2 bases and J by 2 bases, with 7 bases between the two germline ends. CDR1 SGHTA and CDR2 FQGNSA come from the germline V gene. There are 14 residues in the CDR3.

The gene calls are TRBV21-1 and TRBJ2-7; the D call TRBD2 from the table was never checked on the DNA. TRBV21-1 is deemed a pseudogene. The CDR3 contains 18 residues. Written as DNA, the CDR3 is TGTGCCAGCAGCTCCGGGACCGGGGGAAGGACTAGGGGCTACGAGCAGTACTTC. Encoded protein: CASSSGTGGRTRGYEQYF.

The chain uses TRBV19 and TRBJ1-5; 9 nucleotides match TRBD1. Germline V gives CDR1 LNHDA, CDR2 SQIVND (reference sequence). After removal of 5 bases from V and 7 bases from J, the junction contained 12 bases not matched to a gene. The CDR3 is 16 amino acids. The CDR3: CASSASSQGAGQPQHF. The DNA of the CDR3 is TGTGCCAGTAGTGCTTCCTCACAGGGGGCTGGGCAGCCCCAGCATTTT.

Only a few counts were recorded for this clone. The CDR3 region is CASFWGSPNTGELFF. The CDR3 DNA follows: TGCGCCAGCTTCTGGGGCAGCCCGAACACCGGGGAGCTGTTTTTT. The chain links TRBV10-2 to TRBJ2-2; tentative D call: TRBD1 (5 bases). Germline V gene data show CDR1 as WSHSY and CDR2 as SAAADI. The CDR3 totals 15 residues. Trimming stripped 8 bases from V and 0 bases from J, with 13 bases between.

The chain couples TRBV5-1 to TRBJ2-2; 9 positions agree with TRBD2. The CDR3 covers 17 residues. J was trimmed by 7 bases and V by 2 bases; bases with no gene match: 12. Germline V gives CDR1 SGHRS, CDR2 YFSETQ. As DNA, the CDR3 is TGCGCCAGCAGCTTCGGAAGCGGGGGGCAATCCGGCGGGGAGCTGTTTTTT. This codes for CASSFGSGGQSGGELFF.

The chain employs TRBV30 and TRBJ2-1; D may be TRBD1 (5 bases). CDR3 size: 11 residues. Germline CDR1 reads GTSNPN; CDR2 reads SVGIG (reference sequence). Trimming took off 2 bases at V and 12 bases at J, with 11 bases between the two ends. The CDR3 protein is CAWSQGYGQFF. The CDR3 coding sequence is TGTGCCTGGAGTCAGGGATACGGGCAGTTCTTC.

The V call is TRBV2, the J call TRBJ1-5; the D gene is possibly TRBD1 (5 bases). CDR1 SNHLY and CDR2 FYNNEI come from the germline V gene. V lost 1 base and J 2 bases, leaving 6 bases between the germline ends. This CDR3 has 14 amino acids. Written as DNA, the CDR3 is TGTGCCAGCAGTGAAGGACAGCGCAATCAGCCCCAGCATTTT. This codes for CASSEGQRNQPQHF. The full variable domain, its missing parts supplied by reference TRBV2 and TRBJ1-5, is EPEVTQTPSHQVTQMGQEVILRCVPISNHLYFYWYRQILGQKVEFLVSFYNNEISEKSEIFDDQFSVERPDGSNFTLKIRSTKLEDSAMYFCASSEGQRNQPQHFGDGTRLSIL.

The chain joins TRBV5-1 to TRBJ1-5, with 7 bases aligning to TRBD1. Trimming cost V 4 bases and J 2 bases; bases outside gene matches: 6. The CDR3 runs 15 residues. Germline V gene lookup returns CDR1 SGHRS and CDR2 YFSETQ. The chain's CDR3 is CASSPTGMGNQPQHF. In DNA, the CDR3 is TGCGCCAGCAGCCCGACAGGGATGGGCAATCAGCCCCAGCATTTT.

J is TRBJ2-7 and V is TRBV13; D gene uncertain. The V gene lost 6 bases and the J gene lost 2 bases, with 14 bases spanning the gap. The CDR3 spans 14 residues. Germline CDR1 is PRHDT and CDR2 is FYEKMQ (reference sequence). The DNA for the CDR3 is TGTGCCAGCAGTCGCGAGCCTCCCCCCTACGAGCAGTACTTC. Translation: CASSREPPPYEQYF.

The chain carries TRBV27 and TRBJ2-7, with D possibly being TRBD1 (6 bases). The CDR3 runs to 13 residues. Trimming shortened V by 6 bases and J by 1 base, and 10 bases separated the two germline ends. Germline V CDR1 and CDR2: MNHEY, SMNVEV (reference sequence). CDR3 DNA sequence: TGTGCCAGCAGAGTGGGGGCGTCCTACGAGCAGTACTTC. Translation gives CASRVGASYEQYF.